This TCR beta chain was sequenced during a study of blood T cell repertoires in COVID-19. About the research overall: Specimens from acute and convalescent COVID-19 originated in the United States, Italy and Spain. The analysed material was cDNA or gDNA that came from T cells, B-cell-depleted T cells, or PBMCs.

This CDR3 has 12 residues. The V gene's germline CDR1 is SGHDT and CDR2 YYEEEE. The V end lost 2 bases, the J end lost 8 bases, and 10 bases lay between the germline ends. In the source study's methods: Reference gene primer amplification gave estimated nucleated cell counts. Generated by immunoSEQ multiplex PCR, the TCRdb table keeps only in-frame clones and is missing some. The DNA was the basis for D and trimming; V, J and clone size are from that table. Seen here are some 30,000 clones, about 88% observed once, and the top ten hold 25% to 35%. The source material was peripheral blood. The chain has TRBV5-6 and TRBJ1-2; D remains ambiguous. The TCR was taken from a man older than 75 with acute or convalescent COVID-19. The CDR3 region is CASSFRLSGYTF. CDR3 nucleotide sequence: TGTGCCAGCAGCTTCCGGCTTAGCGGCTACACCTTC.